Listed below are T cell receptor beta chains from one sample, sequenced in a study of T-cell memory formation after mild COVID-19. Each CDR3 protein gets one entry after TCRdb re-called the 5' RACE reads with MiXCR. The sample includes about 540,000 distinct CDR3 sequences, roughly 20% seen only once; the top ten take under 15%. Sequencing was carried out using PBMCs or a T cell subset sorted from them (not recorded which). These receptors were taken from an adult woman who had mild COVID-19 (a few samples of this study predate the infection). Cell type and time point are not known. Each CDR3 is given with its conserved first and last residue. A D gene is named only where the DNA matches it firmly. Clone size, where shown, is once, few, many, or a class for clones that have expanded.

j_call v_call clone_size d_call cdr3_nt cdr3_aa
TRBJ2-3 TRBV2 . . TGTGCCAGCAGTTACGGACTCCACACAGATACGCAGTATTTT CASSYGLHTDTQYF
TRBJ2-7 TRBV12-3/TRBV12-4 few TRBD1 TGTGCCAGCAGTCGAACCCGGACAGGGGGCGGAGAGCAGTACTTC CASSRTRTGGGEQYF
TRBJ1-1 TRBV18 . . TGTGCCAGCTCACCTAGGTCGGACACTGAAGCTTTCTTT CASSPRSDTEAFF
TRBJ1-5 TRBV19 . . TGTGCCAGTACCCGGGCTGGCAGACTTAGCAATCAGCCCCAGCATTTT CASTRAGRLSNQPQHF
TRBJ2-4 TRBV2 . . TGTGCCAGCAGTGAAGGTGCCAGCCTAGCCAAAAACATTCAGTACTTC CASSEGASLAKNIQYF
TRBJ2-1 TRBV5-1 . . TGCGCCAGCAGCTTTGGTATGGGGCTAGACAATGAGCAGTTCTTC CASSFGMGLDNEQFF
TRBJ2-4 TRBV5-6 few TRBD2 TGTGCCAGCAGCTCGCGGGGGTACCCCAAAAACATTCAGTACTTC CASSSRGYPKNIQYF
TRBJ2-7 TRBV20-1 few TRBD2 TGCGCGGCTAGCGGGGGAACCTCCTACGAGCAGTACTTC CAASGGTSYEQYF
TRBJ2-1 TRBV2 . . TGTGCCAGCAGCCCTCCGACAGGATCAGAAGTCCCTGAGCAGTTCTTC CASSPPTGSEVPEQFF
TRBJ1-6 TRBV15 . . TGTGCCACCAGCACCACAGGTGGTAATTCACCCCTCCACTTT CATSTTGGNSPLHF
TRBJ2-1 TRBV20-1 few TRBD2 TGCAGTGCTAGAGAGATGCGAGCGGGATCGTACAATGAGCAGTTCTTC CSAREMRAGSYNEQFF
TRBJ2-7 TRBV14 . . TGTGCCAGCAGCGCTTACAGGACCCTATCCTACGAGCAGTACTTC CASSAYRTLSYEQYF
TRBJ2-6 TRBV6-2/TRBV6-3 few TRBD2 TGTGCCAGCAGTTACTCGAGGGGAACTAGCGGGATCTCTGGGGCCAACGTCCTGACTTTC CASSYSRGTSGISGANVLTF
TRBJ2-2 TRBV6-5 few . TGTGCCAGCAGTTTTTTTTTGCGGCCACAAACCGGGGAGCTGTTTTTT CASSFFLRPQTGELFF
TRBJ1-1 TRBV29-1 . . TGCAGGGTGGACACCTTGAACACTGAAGCTTTCTTT CRVDTLNTEAFF
TRBJ1-1 TRBV30 . . TGTGCCTGGAGTGAGGAGGATTACACTGAAGCTTTCTTT CAWSEEDYTEAFF
TRBJ2-5 TRBV6-6 . TRBD1 TGTGCCAGCAGTGGGACAGAAAATTTCCAAGAGACCCAGTACTTC CASSGTENFQETQYF
TRBJ2-7 TRBV5-6 few TRBD2 TGTGCCAGCAGCCAACTTGGACTAGCGGTCCAGGGCGAGCAGTACTTC CASSQLGLAVQGEQYF
TRBJ2-1 TRBV27 many . TGTGCCAGCAGTTTCCACAATGAGCAGTTCTTC CASSFHNEQFF
TRBJ2-7 TRBV3-1 few TRBD1 TGTGCCAGCAGCCGAGCCGGGACAGGTAATCACGAGCAGTACTTC CASSRAGTGNHEQYF
TRBJ2-1 TRBV5-4 few . TGTGCCAGCAGCTTACCGGGTCTCGGGTACGATGAGCAGTTCTTC CASSLPGLGYDEQFF
TRBJ2-5 TRBV4-1 . TRBD2 TGCGCCAGCAGCCAAGATTGGAGTAGCGGGGGACAAGAGACCCAGTACTTC CASSQDWSSGGQETQYF
TRBJ1-1 TRBV4-3 few . TGCGCCAGCAGCCTAGGAAGGGGGATGAACACTGAAGCTTTCTTT CASSLGRGMNTEAFF
TRBJ2-3 TRBV5-1 few . TGCGCCAGCAGCTTGGATGGCACCACAGATACGCAGTATTTT CASSLDGTTDTQYF
TRBJ1-3 TRBV3-1 few . TGTGCCAGCAGCCAGACCGCGGGCGCTGGAAACACCATATATTTT CASSQTAGAGNTIYF
TRBJ1-2 TRBV30 . . TGTGCCTGGGGAGCCCTGGGACGGCCTGATGGCTACACCTTC CAWGALGRPDGYTF
TRBJ2-3 TRBV7-9 . . TGTGCCAGCAGCCATGGGAGGAGCAGAGATACGCAGTATTTT CASSHGRSRDTQYF
TRBJ2-1 TRBV29-1 few TRBD2 TGCAGCGTTACTCGGGGGGGGTCCTACAATGAGCAGTTCTTC CSVTRGGSYNEQFF
TRBJ1-2 TRBV12-3/TRBV12-4 . TRBD1 TGTGCCAGCAGTTCCCGGGACAGAGCTAACTATGGCTACACCTTC CASSSRDRANYGYTF
TRBJ2-2 TRBV5-1 . . TGCGCCAGCAGCTTGGGTAGCAGGCAGAACACCGGGGAGCTGTTTTTT CASSLGSRQNTGELFF
TRBJ2-1 TRBV2 few . TGTGCCAGCAGTGAAAATCTGAAGGATGAGCAGTTCTTC CASSENLKDEQFF
TRBJ2-3 TRBV7-3 few . TGTGCCAGCAGCTCGTGGGACACAGATACGCAGTATTTT CASSSWDTDTQYF
TRBJ2-7 TRBV5-1 . TRBD1 TGCGCCAGCAGCATAGACAGGGCCTACGAGCAGTACTTC CASSIDRAYEQYF
TRBJ2-4 TRBV7-6 . . TGTGCCAGCAGCGAGGGTAGGGACATTCAGTACTTC CASSEGRDIQYF
TRBJ2-1 TRBV4-3 once . TGCGCCAGCAGCCAGTGGCGGAATGAGCAGTTCTTC CASSQWRNEQFF
TRBJ2-5 TRBV5-1 many TRBD2 TGCGCCAGCAGCTCCGGCCAACTAGCGATGAAGGTCGAGACCCAGTACTTC CASSSGQLAMKVETQYF
TRBJ1-1 TRBV7-9 . . TGTGCCAGCAGCTTAGCAGGGAGACCTGAAGCTTTCTTT CASSLAGRPEAFF
TRBJ1-2 TRBV24-1 . TRBD1 TGTGCCACCAGTGACCGGGACAGGGGGAGTGGCTACACCTTC CATSDRDRGSGYTF
TRBJ1-5 TRBV11-2 . . TGTGCCAGCAGCCGCGGACGGAATAGCAATCAGCCCCAGCATTTT CASSRGRNSNQPQHF
TRBJ2-1 TRBV7-9 few TRBD2 TGTGCCAGCAGCTCTAGCGGGAGAGGTAATGAGCAGTTCTTC CASSSSGRGNEQFF
TRBJ1-1 TRBV7-6 few . TGTGCCAGCAGCTTAGACGTGGGGGCCCTATCGGCGAACACTGAAGCTTTCTTT CASSLDVGALSANTEAFF
TRBJ2-7 TRBV7-3 once . TGTGCCAGCAGCGAGGGACCGATTAGCGAGCAGTACTTC CASSEGPISEQYF
TRBJ2-7 TRBV24-1 . TRBD1 TGTGCCACCGGGACAGGGGCATGGTACGAGCAGTACTTC CATGTGAWYEQYF
TRBJ1-1 TRBV18 . . TGTGCCAGCTCACCGGCTCGGGGTCCCCCAGAAGCTTTCTTT CASSPARGPPEAFF
TRBJ1-1 TRBV18 few . TGTGCCAGCTCACCCCCGGACAGTCAAGCTTTCTTT CASSPPDSQAFF
TRBJ1-1 TRBV18 few TRBD1 TGTGCCAGCTCACCGGGACAGGGCAATATGAACACTGAAGCTTTCTTT CASSPGQGNMNTEAFF